This T cell receptor (beta chain) comes out of a study of cytomegalovirus exposure and HLA in healthy donors. Details on this clone: Its matching antigen is unknown.

Per the germline V gene, CDR1 is MNHNS and CDR2 is SASEGT. The CDR3 has 13 amino acids. With V trimmed by 9 bases and J by 3 bases, 4 bases remained unmatched. The study ran its PCR with 60 Vbeta and 13 Jbeta primers. Data came from immunoSEQ multiplex PCR; TCRdb stores just in-frame clones and leaves some out. The sample shows roughly 190,000 clones, around 74% of them seen only once. Points from the study as a whole: Cytomegalovirus-associated TCR beta chains were listed, numbering roughly 150.

This TCR was sampled from a girl under 18 in good health and CMV-seropositive. The rearrangement uses TRBV6-1 and TRBJ1-4; 7 bases match TRBD1. Material for sequencing was PBMCs. The CDR3 DNA reads TGTGCCAGAACCAGGGGGTCTAATGAAAAACTGTTTTTT. As protein: CARTRGSNEKLFF.